This TCR beta chain was captured in a study of T cell repertoires in cytomegalovirus infection. Across the whole study: Well-studied HLA-B-restricted CMV epitopes were used in the study alongside recently identified HLA-C-restricted ones. It can be stated that public TCR beta signatures indicated CMV infection as well as a matching HLA type.

Trimming took 3 bases from V and 2 from J; bases not matched to a gene: 7. The CDR3 contains 16 residues. Germline V lookup: CDR1 SGHVS, CDR2 FQNEAQ. Study results and caveats: Carriers of CMV and the relevant HLA type were discriminated by public TCR beta frequency. HLA-C-restricted CMV-specific TCR beta clonotypes prevailed in the ex vivo response.

With respect to this clonotype: Its specificity is not known.

TCRdb re-called the reads through MiXCR, storing one row per CDR3 protein. The sample has over 250,000 distinct CDR3 sequences, roughly a fifth seen once. The clonotype was recovered from a human donor in good health (CMV status not recorded). Some clones in this sample may be carry-over from other donors' samples. The chain links TRBV7-8 to TRBJ2-3; TRBD2 matches 8 bases. The material sequenced was cultured PBMCs, taken from culture after CMV antigen stimulation. CDR3 nucleotides: TGTGCCAGCAGCTTTCCAAGCGGGAGCCTCACAGATACGCAGTATTTT. Protein sequence: CASSFPSGSLTDTQYF.